These 23 T cell receptor beta chains originate from one sample sequenced in a study of CD8 T cells in ankylosing spondylitis. One entry per CDR3 protein, called by TCRdb with MiXCR from the 5' RACE reads. The sample carries 85,000 to 90,000 distinct CDR3 sequences, 27% recorded once. Sequences were obtained from blood, either unsorted or a sorted T cell fraction (not recorded which). The source is a male donor with ankylosing spondylitis or in good health (not recorded which).

The genes are TRBV6-1 and TRBJ1-2; 9 bases align to TRBD1. CDR1 MNHNS and CDR2 SASEGT come from the germline V gene. This CDR3 spans 14 amino acids. V trimming: 6 bases; J trimming: 3 bases; junction bases outside the gene matches: 5. CDR3 coding DNA: TGTGCCAGCAGGGGGGGACAGGGTGACTATGGCTACACCTTC. It is translated as CASRGGQGDYGYTF.

The chain is built from TRBV2 and TRBJ2-1; possible D gene TRBD1, 6 bases. Per germline, CDR1 SNHLY and CDR2 FYNNEI. The germline V and J ends were trimmed by 3 bases and 8 bases, with 20 bases remaining between them. The CDR3 is 16 amino acids. The chain's CDR3 is CASSDSLGRGVDEQFF. The DNA of the CDR3 is TGTGCCAGCAGTGATTCGTTGGGCAGGGGAGTCGATGAGCAGTTCTTC.

The chain carries TRBV7-2 and TRBJ1-5; no clear D. V gave up 5 bases and J gave up 1 base, with 12 bases separating them. CDR1 SGHTA and CDR2 FQGNSA come from the germline V gene. The CDR3 has 15 residues. The CDR3 bases are TGTGCCAGCAGCGTCTCGGTGATGAGCAATCAGCCCCAGCATTTT. The encoded protein is CASSVSVMSNQPQHF.

This chain joins TRBV10-3 and TRBJ2-2; D is ambiguous. V was cut by 8 bases and J by 0 bases, with 19 bases left in between. Germline CDR1 reads ENHRY; CDR2 reads SYGVKD. The length of the CDR3 is 17 residues. The CDR3 coding sequence is TGTGCCATCCCCTCCTCCTGGGCCGACACGAACACCGGGGAGCTGTTTTTT. This gives the protein CAIPSSWADTNTGELFF.

This clonotype was observed once. This rearrangement joins TRBV15 to TRBJ2-1, with D uncertain. The V end was cut by 2 bases, the J end by 10 bases, with 12 bases between. The CDR3 sequence is 13 residues long. Germline V gene lookup returns CDR1 LNHNV and CDR2 YYDKDF (reference sequence). CDR3 bases: TGTGCCACCAGCAGACCTGCTGATAGGGAGCAGTTCTTC. Translating it yields CATSRPADREQFF.

The chain uses TRBV12-3 or TRBV12-4 and TRBJ1-2, with unresolved D. This CDR3 comprises 14 residues. Trimming took off 4 bases at V and 8 bases at J, with 17 bases between the two ends. The CDR3 spells CASSYQQTLAGYTF. In DNA form, the CDR3 reads TGTGCCAGCAGTTATCAACAAACCTTGGCAGGCTACACCTTC.

This clonotype occurred a few times. The rearrangement uses TRBV7-9 and TRBJ1-6, with a weak D call TRBD1 (6 bases). This CDR3 comprises 16 residues. Germline V gene data show CDR1 as SEHNR and CDR2 as FQNEAQ (reference sequence). V was cut by 5 bases and J by 4 bases, with 15 bases left in between. Here the CDR3 reads CASSPGGAPYNSPLHF. The CDR3 bases are TGTGCCAGCAGCCCGGGGGGCGCGCCATATAATTCACCCCTCCACTTT.

This clonotype was seen repeatedly, ten times or more. The chain recombines TRBV5-1 with TRBJ2-7; 9 bases line up with TRBD1. V dropped 4 bases and J dropped 3; count of bases not matched to a gene: 5. The CDR3 is made up of 14 amino acids. Germline CDR1 is SGHRS and CDR2 is YFSETQ. The CDR3 loop is CASSHGQGLYEQYF. For the CDR3, the DNA is TGCGCCAGCAGCCATGGACAGGGGCTCTACGAGCAGTACTTC. The full variable domain, its missing parts supplied by reference TRBV5-1 and TRBJ2-7, is KAGVTQTPRYLIKTRGQQVTLSCSPISGHRSVSWYQQTPGQGLQFLFEYFSETQRNKGNFPGRFSGRQFSNSRSEMNVSTLELGDSALYLCASSHGQGLYEQYFGPGTRLTVT.

The rearrangement links TRBV11-2 to TRBJ2-3; a weak D match, TRBD2 (6 bases). Deletions cut 5 bases from V and 2 bases from J, with 17 bases between. Germline assignment: CDR1 SGHAT and CDR2 FQNNGV. CDR3 length: 16 residues. The CDR3: CASSPLASAYTDTQYF. In nucleotides, the CDR3 is TGTGCCAGCAGCCCCCTCGCTAGCGCCTACACAGATACGCAGTATTTT.

At least ten counts were recorded for this clonotype. The chain carries TRBV20-1 and TRBJ1-1; 8 nucleotides align to TRBD1. Germline V lookup: CDR1 DFQATT, CDR2 SNEGSKA (reference sequence). Trimming removed 0 bases from V and 7 bases from J; junction bases left unmatched: 7. The CDR3 loop spans 14 amino acids. The CDR3 loop reads CSARDSQGAGEAFF. The DNA of the CDR3 is TGCAGTGCTAGAGATTCCCAGGGGGCTGGTGAAGCTTTCTTT.

This clonotype appeared a few times. The chain carries TRBV5-1 and TRBJ2-3; 7 nucleotides align to TRBD1. The length of the CDR3 is 14 residues. Germline V gene lookup returns CDR1 SGHRS and CDR2 YFSETQ. After removal of 3 bases from V and 5 bases from J, the junction contained 6 bases not matched to a gene. In DNA form, the CDR3 reads TGCGCCAGCAGCTCGTCAGGGGGTGGAGATACGCAGTATTTT. Amino acid sequence: CASSSSGGGDTQYF.

This sequence joins TRBV7-9 and TRBJ2-3; no reliable D call. V lost 1 base to trimming and J lost 2 bases, with 10 bases between them. This CDR3 has 15 amino acids. CDR1 SEHNR and CDR2 FQNEAQ come from the germline V gene (reference sequence). For the CDR3, the DNA is TGTGCCAGCAGCTTAGTGGGTATCTCCACAGATACGCAGTATTTT. This codes for CASSLVGISTDTQYF.

There are many counts of this clonotype. J is TRBJ1-2 and V is TRBV29-1; a weak D match, TRBD1 (6 bases). Germline V lookup: CDR1 SQVTM, CDR2 ANQGSEA. The CDR3 has 12 amino acids. V was trimmed by 3 bases and J by 12 bases, leaving 17 bases between them. The CDR3 spells CSVDPQGGSDTF. In nucleotides, the CDR3 is TGCAGCGTTGATCCACAGGGCGGCAGTGACACCTTC.

This chain links TRBV28 with TRBJ2-1; 7 nucleotides align to TRBD1. Germline loops: CDR1 MDHEN, CDR2 SYDVKM. This CDR3 contains 12 residues. The V and J ends lost 6 bases and 9 bases, in that order; junction bases with no gene match: 5. The CDR3 loop reads CASSSSGGEQFF. The CDR3 coding sequence is TGTGCCAGCAGCTCCTCAGGGGGTGAGCAGTTCTTC.

The chain uses TRBV6-1 and TRBJ1-1, with D uncertain. Germline V gene sequence: CDR1 MNHNS, CDR2 SASEGT. This CDR3 has 11 amino acids. V was pared by 2 bases and J by 11 bases, with 9 bases between. The DNA for the CDR3 is TGTGCCAGCAGTGAATTCCAGTTGGCTTTCTTT. Its protein is CASSEFQLAFF.

The sample holds many counts of this clonotype. The V gene is TRBV29-1, the J gene TRBJ2-1; 8 nucleotides agree with TRBD1. Germline lookup yields CDR1 SQVTM and CDR2 ANQGSEA. The CDR3 runs to 12 residues. The V and J ends lost 3 bases and 8 bases, in that order; junction bases with no gene match: 3. The CDR3 sequence is CSVEPGGHEQFF. In nucleotides, the CDR3 is TGCAGCGTTGAGCCAGGGGGCCATGAGCAGTTCTTC.

The table lists this clonotype with a few counts. The genes are TRBV7-3 and TRBJ2-5, with D unclear. In germline, CDR1 is SGHTA, CDR2 FQGTGA. The CDR3 sequence is 13 residues long. Trimming pared 4 bases from V and 3 bases from J, leaving 9 bases between. The CDR3, as DNA: TGTGCCAGCAGCTCATCGAAGGAAGAGACCCAGTACTTC. It yields the protein CASSSSKEETQYF. Variable domain in full (rest from reference TRBV7-3 and TRBJ2-5): GAGVSQTPSNKVTEKGKYVELRCDPISGHTALYWYRQSLGQGPEFLIYFQGTGAADDSGLPNDRFFAVRPEGSVSTLKIQRTERGDSAVYLCASSSSKEETQYFGPGTRLLVL.

The V call is TRBV5-1, the J call TRBJ2-1; D is possibly TRBD1 (5 bases). The V end was cut by 0 bases, the J end by 8 bases, with 9 bases between. Looked up from germline, CDR1 is SGHRS and CDR2 is YFSETQ. The CDR3 covers 13 residues. The CDR3 protein is CASSLARVHEQFF. CDR3 coding DNA: TGCGCCAGCAGCTTGGCCAGGGTGCATGAGCAGTTCTTC.

The J gene is TRBJ2-2, the V gene TRBV7-3; maybe TRBD2 (5 bases). The CDR3 length is 18 residues. Trimming pared 0 bases from V and 4 bases from J, leaving 18 bases between. CDR1 and CDR2 from the germline V gene are SGHTA and FQGTGA. As DNA, the CDR3 is TGTGCCAGCAGCTTAACGTTTCGAGCGGCTGGTGGCACCGGGGAGCTGTTTTTT. Its translation: CASSLTFRAAGGTGELFF.

This clonotype was detected a few times. CDR3 residues: CSARRQDTGTDTQYF. CDR3 DNA: TGCAGTGCTAGACGCCAGGACACTGGCACAGATACGCAGTATTTT. The J gene is TRBJ2-3, the V gene TRBV20-1; D perhaps matches TRBD1 (5 bases). The V gene lost 2 bases and the J gene lost 1 base, with 13 bases spanning the gap. The CDR3 is 15 residues long. In germline, CDR1 is DFQATT, CDR2 SNEGSKA (reference sequence).

This clonotype was detected a few times. V usage is TRBV4-1 and J usage is TRBJ2-5, with 7 bases aligning to TRBD1. With 6 bases clipped from V and 2 bases from J, the junction kept 12 bases outside the gene matches. Germline CDR1 reads MGHRA; CDR2 reads YSYEKL. The CDR3 runs 16 residues. The DNA for the CDR3 is TGCGCCAGCAGTTTCCCGGGACAGAGAGATCAAGAGACCCAGTACTTC. Translation gives CASSFPGQRDQETQYF.

This clonotype appeared a few times. This chain connects TRBV20-1 to TRBJ1-3, with D perhaps matching TRBD1 (5 bases). The CDR3 totals 14 residues. CDR1 and CDR2 from the germline V gene are DFQATT and SNEGSKA (reference sequence). Trimming stripped 5 bases from V and 1 base from J, with 12 bases between. The CDR3 here is CSAPLGGSGNTIYF. CDR3 nucleotides: TGCAGTGCTCCCCTCGGGGGATCTGGAAACACCATATATTTT.

This chain uses TRBV5-1 with TRBJ2-1; weak D call: TRBD1 (6 bases). There are 15 residues in the CDR3. Germline CDR1 and CDR2: SGHRS and YFSETQ. Trimming pared 2 bases from V and 5 bases from J, leaving 14 bases between. For the CDR3, the DNA is TGCGCCAGCAGCTTCGAGACAGGCCCCCACAATGAGCAGTTCTTC. Its translation is CASSFETGPHNEQFF.